In this sample, the clone carrying this T cell receptor (beta chain) turned up many times. Its antigen remains unknown. These data originate in a study of T cells after yellow fever vaccination. The study, taken as a whole, reports: Across the CD4 and CD8 compartments, a small share of clonotypes was present in both. Post-booster reappearance was seen for most primary-vaccination clones (about 96% CD4, 75% to 90% CD8).

Conversion of TCR transcripts into cDNA relied on 5'RACE template switching, which added a universal primer site and UMIs. Via MiXCR, TCRdb re-called the 5' RACE reads, giving one row per CDR3 protein. The profile covers about 340,000 distinct CDR3 sequences, with under 15% appearing a single time and 3.2% taken by the ten largest. The CDR3 is made up of 17 amino acids. Trimming at V came to 3 bases and at J to 6 bases, leaving 11 bases not matched to a gene. The germline CDR1 and CDR2 sequences are MGHDK and SYGVNS. This clonotype was sampled from a man between 18 and 29 years old who received the YFV17D yellow fever vaccine. This sample comprised CD4+ T cells sorted from PBMCs, obtained 15 days after the yellow fever booster vaccination. The chain has TRBV25-1 and TRBJ2-3; TRBD2 aligns across 11 bases. CDR3 coding DNA: TGTGCCAGCAGTGAGGAGGGGACTAGCGGAGGTGGGGATACGCAGTATTTT. Translated, it gives CASSEEGTSGGGDTQYF.